These 19 T cell receptor beta chains were all obtained from the same sample, sequenced in a study of blood T cell repertoires in COVID-19. Sequenced by immunoSEQ multiplex PCR; TCRdb stores in-frame clones only, minus some. The sample has over 450,000 clones, about 88% seen once. The sequenced sample was peripheral blood. These receptor sequences come from a man aged 18 to 35 with COVID-19, enrolled during active disease.

In DNA form, the CDR3 reads TGTGCCAGCAGTGTGTCAGGGGAGGAAAAACTGTTTTTT. Residues: CASSVSGEEKLFF. The chain employs TRBV2 and TRBJ1-4; tentatively, D is TRBD1 (6 bases). Germline values: CDR1 SNHLY, CDR2 FYNNEI. The CDR3 is made up of 13 amino acids. Deletions cut 4 bases from V and 8 bases from J, with 11 bases between. Filled out from reference TRBV2 and TRBJ1-4, the complete variable domain reads EPEVTQTPSHQVTQMGQEVILRCVPISNHLYFYWYRQILGQKVEFLVSFYNNEISEKSEIFDDQFSVERPDGSNFTLKIRSTKLEDSAMYFCASSVSGEEKLFFGSGTQLSVL.

V and J are TRBV5-1 and TRBJ2-1, with D perhaps TRBD1 (6 bases). Trimming removed 5 bases at V and 7 bases at J, with 22 bases between. Germline CDR1 SGHRS, CDR2 YFSETQ. CDR3 length equals 16 residues. CDR3 DNA: TGCGCCAGCAGTCCCGCGCAGGGGAGTATGTTGAATGAGCAGTTCTTC. Protein sequence: CASSPAQGSMLNEQFF. Together with reference TRBV5-1 and TRBJ2-1, the CDR3 gives the full variable domain: KAGVTQTPRYLIKTRGQQVTLSCSPISGHRSVSWYQQTPGQGLQFLFEYFSETQRNKGNFPGRFSGRQFSNSRSEMNVSTLELGDSALYLCASSPAQGSMLNEQFFGPGTRLTVL.

The chain recombines TRBV9 with TRBJ1-5; TRBD1 is a possible D gene (5 bases). Germline-derived CDR1 and CDR2 are SGDLS and YYNGEE. The V and J ends lost 3 bases and 3 bases respectively, with 13 bases between them. This CDR3 has 15 amino acids. In nucleotides, the CDR3 is TGTGCCAGCAGCGCCAAATGGGGGGTCAATCAGCCCCAGCATTTT. Translation gives CASSAKWGVNQPQHF.

The chain joins TRBV6-1 to TRBJ2-5; tentatively, D is TRBD2 (5 bases). V was trimmed by 2 bases and J by 2 bases, leaving 9 bases between them. The CDR3 spans 14 residues. CDR1 is MNHNS and CDR2 is SASEGT in the germline V gene. The CDR3 bases are TGTGCCAGCAGTGAACATGGAGGTCAAGAGACCCAGTACTTC. Its protein product is CASSEHGGQETQYF.

The gene calls are TRBV19 and TRBJ2-1, with TRBD2 as a possible D gene (6 bases). CDR3 size: 16 residues. V was cut by 1 base and J by 0 bases, with 10 bases left in between. In germline, CDR1 is LNHDA, CDR2 SQIVND (reference sequence). The DNA for the CDR3 is TGTGCCAGTAGTATAGCCCACGGGAGCTCCTACAATGAGCAGTTCTTC. Translating gives CASSIAHGSSYNEQFF.

The genes are TRBV2 and TRBJ2-5, with 8 bases lining up with TRBD1. J was trimmed by 4 bases and V by 6 bases; bases with no gene match: 13. CDR3 size: 16 residues. From germline, CDR1 is SNHLY and CDR2 FYNNEI. The CDR3 region has the DNA TGTGCCAGCAGCCAACAGGGGGTTGGCGAGGGAGAGACCCAGTACTTC. Its protein product is CASSQQGVGEGETQYF. The full variable domain, in which reference TRBV2 and TRBJ2-5 provide the parts outside the CDR3, is EPEVTQTPSHQVTQMGQEVILRCVPISNHLYFYWYRQILGQKVEFLVSFYNNEISEKSEIFDDQFSVERPDGSNFTLKIRSTKLEDSAMYFCASSQQGVGEGETQYFGPGTRLLVL.

The chain recombines TRBV7-9 with TRBJ1-1; 8 nucleotides line up with TRBD1. Germline V CDR1 and CDR2: SEHNR, FQNEAQ (reference sequence). V was pared by 5 bases and J by 3 bases, with 5 bases of the junction left unmatched. This CDR3 spans 14 amino acids. The CDR3 DNA follows: TGTGCCAGCAGCCGACTGACAGGGGACACTGAAGCTTTCTTT. Its protein is CASSRLTGDTEAFF.

The chain is built from TRBV6-5 and TRBJ1-5; D is perhaps TRBD1 (6 bases). Germline CDR1 reads MNHEY; CDR2 reads SVGAGI. The V gene lost 7 bases and the J gene lost 2 bases, with 15 bases spanning the gap. The CDR3 is made up of 15 amino acids. The CDR3 sequence: CASTLHRAGNQPQHF. The CDR3 DNA reads TGTGCCAGCACCCTTCACAGGGCTGGCAATCAGCCCCAGCATTTT.

A single count supports this clone. The chain uses TRBV5-1 and TRBJ2-1, with D possibly TRBD2 on 5 matching bases. Trimming shortened V by 4 bases and J by 8 bases, and 16 bases separated the two germline ends. The CDR3 is 14 amino acids. Germline values: CDR1 SGHRS, CDR2 YFSETQ. CDR3 in amino acids: CASSRGGSLDEQFF. Here the CDR3 DNA reads TGCGCCAGCAGCCGTGGAGGAAGCTTGGATGAGCAGTTCTTC.

The chain combines TRBV18 with TRBJ1-1; TRBD1 matches at 8 bases. This CDR3 comprises 13 residues. V lost 3 bases to trimming and J lost 7 bases; unmatched junction nucleotides: 4. The germline gives CDR1 KGHSH, CDR2 LQKENI. The CDR3 here is CASSPDRGVEAFF. The DNA for the CDR3 is TGTGCCAGCTCACCTGACAGGGGCGTTGAAGCTTTCTTT.

DNA for the CDR3: TGTGCCAGCAGCTCCACGGGACACCTCAATCAGCCCCAGCATTTT. Its translation: CASSSTGHLNQPQHF. The chain employs TRBV7-8 and TRBJ1-5; weak D call: TRBD1 (6 bases). The V and J ends lost 4 bases and 3 bases respectively, with 13 bases between them. Looked up from germline, CDR1 is SGHVS and CDR2 is FQNEAQ. The length of the CDR3 is 15 residues.

The rearrangement uses TRBV24-1 and TRBJ2-5; 10 bases agree with TRBD1. Trimming removed 4 bases from V and 5 bases from J; junction bases left unmatched: 6. The CDR3 loop spans 15 amino acids. Germline CDR1 and CDR2: KGHDR and SFDVKD. In DNA form, the CDR3 reads TGTGCCACCAGTGACGACCCGGACAGGGGGGAGACCCAGTACTTC. Its protein is CATSDDPDRGETQYF.

The gene calls are TRBV15 and TRBJ2-1; D is perhaps TRBD1 (5 bases). Trimming stripped 4 bases from V and 8 bases from J, with 24 bases between. The CDR3 runs to 17 residues. Germline values: CDR1 LNHNV, CDR2 YYDKDF (reference sequence). CDR3 residues: CATSKRDSWGLRHEQFF. CDR3 DNA: TGTGCCACCAGCAAAAGAGACAGTTGGGGTTTGCGGCATGAGCAGTTCTTC.

J is TRBJ2-1 and V is TRBV5-1; D perhaps matches TRBD2 (5 bases). This CDR3 spans 14 amino acids. Trimming stripped 3 bases from V and 9 bases from J, with 16 bases between. CDR1 SGHRS and CDR2 YFSETQ come from the germline V gene. CDR3: CASSSRPLGGEQFF. The CDR3, as DNA: TGCGCCAGCAGCTCACGTCCACTAGGAGGTGAGCAGTTCTTC. The full variable domain, its missing parts supplied by reference TRBV5-1 and TRBJ2-1, is KAGVTQTPRYLIKTRGQQVTLSCSPISGHRSVSWYQQTPGQGLQFLFEYFSETQRNKGNFPGRFSGRQFSNSRSEMNVSTLELGDSALYLCASSSRPLGGEQFFGPGTRLTVL.

V gene TRBV7-9 combines with J gene TRBJ2-5, with a weak D call TRBD2 (5 bases). Germline loops: CDR1 SEHNR, CDR2 FQNEAQ (reference sequence). Between the trimmed V and J ends, which lost 2 bases and 2 bases, there was a span of 12 bases. This CDR3 region has 15 residues. CDR3 residues: CASSLSEGLQETQYF. The CDR3 nucleotides read TGTGCCAGCAGCTTATCAGAAGGACTTCAAGAGACCCAGTACTTC.

The chain is built from TRBV2 and TRBJ2-2; 7 bases are a match to TRBD2. The germline gives CDR1 SNHLY, CDR2 FYNNEI. There are 17 residues in the CDR3. Trimming cost V 4 bases and J 1 base; bases outside gene matches: 9. The CDR3 loop reads CASSGLRRGRNTGELFF. In DNA, the CDR3 is TGTGCCAGCAGTGGATTGAGGCGGGGGAGGAACACCGGGGAGCTGTTTTTT.

The chain employs TRBV7-5 and TRBJ2-6; the D segment call TRBD2 is taken from the table without a DNA check. TRBV7-5 counts as a pseudogene. CDR3 length: 17 residues. This chain's CDR3 is CVRSPPPVTSRANVLTF. The DNA for the CDR3 is TGTGTCAGAAGCCCCCCCCCTGTGACTAGCAGGGCCAACGTCCTGACTTTC.

The genes are TRBV7-3 and TRBJ2-2, with 8 bases aligning to TRBD2. CDR3 length: 15 amino acids. Germline values: CDR1 SGHTA, CDR2 FQGTGA. Trimming at V came to 0 bases and at J to 5 bases, leaving 2 bases not matched to a gene. DNA for the CDR3: TGTGCCAGCAGCTTAACTAGCGGGGAGACCGGGGAGCTGTTTTTT. Translating gives CASSLTSGETGELFF.

The chain employs TRBV15 and TRBJ1-2, with TRBD1 identical over 7 bases. The germline CDR1 and CDR2 sequences are LNHNV and YYDKDF (reference sequence). J was trimmed by 4 bases and V by 5 bases; bases with no gene match: 7. CDR3 length: 14 residues. The CDR3 sequence is CATSSQGNGYGYTF. In DNA form, the CDR3 reads TGTGCCACCAGCTCACAGGGGAACGGCTATGGCTACACCTTC.